Listed below are T cell receptor beta chains from one sample, sequenced in a study of PD-L1 blockade in urothelial cancer. Measured with immunoSEQ multiplex PCR; TCRdb has only the in-frame clones, and not every one. The profile shows 100,000 or so clones, about 85% of them singletons. The sequenced sample was PBMCs, obtained around atezolizumab (anti-PD-L1) treatment. Source of these receptors: a man aged 50-59 years with urothelial cancer. Each CDR3 is given with its conserved first and last residue. D genes are given only for firm matches. Clone sizes are given selectively: once, few, many, or a class where the clone is expanded.

d_call	clone_size	v_call	j_call	cdr3_nt	cdr3_aa
-	few	TRBV5-6	TRBJ2-7	TGTGCCAGCAGCTTGCTAGGGGGATCCTACGAGCAGTACTTC	CASSLLGGSYEQYF
-	few	TRBV18	TRBJ1-3	TGTGCCAGCTCGCCCCAGACAGGACACTCTGGAAACACCATATATTTT	CASSPQTGHSGNTIYF
-	-	TRBV27	TRBJ1-6	TGTGCCAGCAGTGCTCCCGGGGGGGTGGGCCATAATTCACCCCTCCACTTC	CASSAPGGVGHNSPLHF
-	-	TRBV2	TRBJ2-1	TGTGCCAGCAGTGCTGTCAGCAATGAGCAGTTCTTC	CASSAVSNEQFF
-	-	TRBV18	TRBJ1-6	TGTGCCAGCTCGCCCAACCGGGGGGCGCAAAGTGTGACCCTCCACTTT	CASSPNRGAQSVTLHF
-	-	TRBV5-1	TRBJ1-1	TGCGCCAGCAGCTTGGAAGCACGGTATATGAACACTGAAGCTTTCTTT	CASSLEARYMNTEAFF
-	-	TRBV5-1	TRBJ1-1	TGCGCCAGCAGCTTGGGACAATCGAACACTGAAGCTTTCTTT	CASSLGQSNTEAFF
-	-	TRBV5-1	TRBJ2-3	TGCGCCAGCAGCTTGGTACCAGATTTTTCAGATACGCAGTATTTT	CASSLVPDFSDTQYF
-	-	TRBV19	TRBJ2-7	TGTGCCAGTAGTATAGATCTCGGGGGCTACGAGCAGTACTTC	CASSIDLGGYEQYF
TRBD1	-	TRBV27	TRBJ1-5	TGTGCCAGCAGTTCAAACCGACAGGGAATGAGCAATCAGCCCCAGCATTTT	CASSSNRQGMSNQPQHF
TRBD1	few	TRBV2	TRBJ1-6	TGTGCCAGCAGTGAATCAGGGGGGACCTATAATTCACCCCTCCACTTT	CASSESGGTYNSPLHF
TRBD2	-	TRBV15	TRBJ2-3	TGTGCCACCAGCCCTACCCCCGGGACTAGCGATTCAGATACGCAGTATTTT	CATSPTPGTSDSDTQYF
TRBD2	-	TRBV5-1	TRBJ2-3	TGCGCCAGCAACGGAGGTGCGGGAGTGGTCACAGATACGCAGTATTTT	CASNGGAGVVTDTQYF
TRBD1	-	TRBV11-2	TRBJ2-2	TGTGCCAGCAGCAGCTTCGTAGGGGCAGGGGGAGCCGGGGAGCTGTTTTTT	CASSSFVGAGGAGELFF
-	-	TRBV7-9	TRBJ2-2	TGTGCCAGCAGCTTAGTAGGGACAACCACCGGGGAGCTGTTTTTT	CASSLVGTTTGELFF
-	-	TRBV28	TRBJ2-7	TGTGCCAGCAGACTCGAACCTGGCGAGCAGTACTTC	CASRLEPGEQYF
-	medium-sized	TRBV7-9	TRBJ1-3	TGTGCCAGCAGCTTACCTCGGGCAGAACCAGGGGGAAACACCATATATTTT	CASSLPRAEPGGNTIYF
-	-	TRBV11-2	TRBJ2-7	TGTGCCAGCAGCTTAGATCCGCGTATCACCTACGAGCAGTACTTC	CASSLDPRITYEQYF
TRBD2	-	TRBV10-2	TRBJ2-1	TGCGCCAGCAGTGAGAGTCGGGGCTGGACTAGCGGGAGGGGGAATGAGCAGTTCTTC	CASSESRGWTSGRGNEQFF
-	once	TRBV5-4	TRBJ1-4	TGTGCCAGCCCGCCCGGGAATGGTGTTTTT	CASPPGNGVF
-	-	TRBV5-1	TRBJ2-3	TGCGCCAGCAGCCCATCGGACTACACAGATACGCAGTATTTT	CASSPSDYTDTQYF
TRBD1	-	TRBV6-1	TRBJ2-7	TGTGCCAGCAGTCCGACAGGGGCCTACGAGCAGTACTTC	CASSPTGAYEQYF
TRBD2	-	TRBV2	TRBJ2-2	TGTGCCACCTATCTAGCGGGGGTTAACACCGGGGAGCTGTTTTTT	CATYLAGVNTGELFF
-	-	TRBV2	TRBJ2-1	TGTGCCAGCAGAGTCCTTGCTACCGCTCCCGCGGACAATGAGCAGTTCTTC	CASRVLATAPADNEQFF
-	-	TRBV28	TRBJ1-6	TGTGCCAGCAGTTTCCGGACAATCGGCCCACCCCTCCACTTT	CASSFRTIGPPLHF
-	-	TRBV7-9	TRBJ1-3	TGTGCCAGCAAAGAGGGTGCAGGAAACACCATATATTTT	CASKEGAGNTIYF
TRBD2	few	TRBV2	TRBJ2-3	TGTGCCAGCACCAGGACTAGCGGGACTACAGATACGCAGTATTTT	CASTRTSGTTDTQYF
TRBD2	-	TRBV7-2	TRBJ2-1	TGTGCCAGCAGCTTATTTGCGGGGGAGGGGGAGCAGTTCTTC	CASSLFAGEGEQFF
-	-	TRBV5-8	TRBJ2-3	TGTGCCAGCAGCTTGGGGCGGCCCGCAGATACGCAGTATTTT	CASSLGRPADTQYF
TRBD2	-	TRBV12-5	TRBJ2-1	TGTGCTAGTGGTTTGGCCCCAGGGGTTGATAGCGGGAGGCTCAGTGAGCAGTTCTTC	CASGLAPGVDSGRLSEQFF
TRBD2	few	TRBV7-2	TRBJ2-7	TGTGCCAGCACCCTGGGAGCCGGGACTAGCGGCTACGAGCAGTACTTC	CASTLGAGTSGYEQYF
-	once	TRBV28	TRBJ1-1	TGTGCCAGCAAGGAACAGGCGAACACTGAAGCTTTCTTT	CASKEQANTEAFF
TRBD1	-	TRBV5-5	TRBJ2-4	TGTGCCAGCAGCACGGGGACAGGCTTAGCCAAAAACATTCAGTACTTC	CASSTGTGLAKNIQYF
TRBD1	-	TRBV6-5	TRBJ1-2	TGTGCCAGCAGTTATTTGACAGGGGCCACGGGATTCGGCTACACCTTC	CASSYLTGATGFGYTF
-	-	TRBV5-1	TRBJ2-3	TGCGCCAGCAGCTTGGCCTCGGCGGGCGGGACAGATACGCAGTATTTT	CASSLASAGGTDTQYF
-	-	TRBV27	TRBJ2-1	TGTGCCAGCAGTAACACGGGGTCCCACAATGAGCAGTTCTTC	CASSNTGSHNEQFF
-	few	TRBV5-4	TRBJ2-1	TGTGCCAGCAGCTCCGCGACTACCCGAACCTACAATGAGCAGTTCTTC	CASSSATTRTYNEQFF
TRBD2	-	TRBV7-2	TRBJ2-7	TGTGCCAGCAGCCAGACTAGCGGGAGATACGAGCAGTACTTC	CASSQTSGRYEQYF
TRBD2	once	TRBV11-2	TRBJ2-7	TGTGCCAGCAGCCCAGGGAGGGACTCCTACGAGCAGTACTTC	CASSPGRDSYEQYF
-	-	TRBV7-8	TRBJ1-5	TGTGCCAGCAGCTTAGGCCACAGGATGAATAGCAATCAGCCCCAGCATTTT	CASSLGHRMNSNQPQHF
-	-	TRBV10-1	TRBJ2-4	TGCGCCAGCAGGGACTATCAAGCCAAAAACATTCAGTACTTC	CASRDYQAKNIQYF
TRBD2	-	TRBV6-5	TRBJ2-7	TGTGCCAGCAGCCGGGGGGAGGGGACCGAGCAGTACTTC	CASSRGEGTEQYF
-	-	TRBV27	TRBJ2-3	TGTGCCAGCAGGCAGGGCTACACAGATACGCAGTATTTT	CASRQGYTDTQYF
-	-	TRBV11-3	TRBJ1-4	TGTGCCAGCAGCCCGGGTGGGGGGACTAATGAAAAACTGTTTTTT	CASSPGGGTNEKLFF
-	-	TRBV25-1	TRBJ2-1	TGTGCCAGCAGTCGTTCCCCAGGGGATGAGCAGTTCTTC	CASSRSPGDEQFF
-	-	TRBV7-2	TRBJ2-5	TGTGCCAGCAGCCCGCAGTCTAGTTTACAAGAGACCCAGTACTTC	CASSPQSSLQETQYF
TRBD1	-	TRBV6-1	TRBJ2-2	TGTGCCAGCAGGGTCGGGACAGGGGCCACCGGGGAGCTGTTTTTT	CASRVGTGATGELFF
-	-	TRBV7-2	TRBJ2-3	TGTGCCAGCAGCCAGGTAGAAGATACGCAGTATTTT	CASSQVEDTQYF
-	-	TRBV6-1	TRBJ2-7	TGTGCCAGCAGTGAAGCTCAGGGTGGGTACGAGCAGTACTTC	CASSEAQGGYEQYF
-	-	TRBV9	TRBJ1-4	TGTGCCAGCAGCGAGGGAGGGTGGGGTGAAAAACTGTTTTTT	CASSEGGWGEKLFF
TRBD2	once	TRBV6-1	TRBJ2-1	TGTGCCAGCACCGGACTAGCGGGAGATTATGAGCAGTTCTTC	CASTGLAGDYEQFF
TRBD1	-	TRBV2	TRBJ2-7	TGTGCCAGCAGTGAAGGCGGGACAGGTAACAGGGAGCAGTACTTC	CASSEGGTGNREQYF
-	-	TRBV7-9	TRBJ2-1	TGTGCCAGCAGCTTATGGATAGTGCCTTCGGGCAATGAGCAGTTCTTC	CASSLWIVPSGNEQFF